Here is one T cell receptor (beta chain) with its context. What this receptor recognizes is not known. No much larger clone is present one base from it, and per-base qualities are unavailable. RNA was extracted using the RNeasy kit, and about 0.5 to 1 microgram was reverse transcribed with random hexamers. The immunoSEQ multiplex PCR assay, which covers 54 Vbeta and 13 Jbeta segments, was used to amplify TCR beta CDR3 regions. Bias from PCR amplification was corrected by using a synthetic template baseline for primer optimization and for computational correction. On the study's bioinformatics: Reads were assigned to V, D and J genes according to IMGT and analyzed in immunoSEQ Analyzer, with only productive sequences retained. To calculate clonality, Shannon entropy was normalized by log2 of the number of productive unique sequences and then subtracted from one. For each patient and control, public and private clones were evaluated within the 100 most prevalent clones. A clone was defined as Susac-specific if it was absent from the healthy and MS cohorts, from 950 to 1,300 published viral clones and from other ImmuneACCESS disease sequences. Using fastp at Q25 and MiXCR, TCRdb reprocessed the public reads and kept productive beta chains. Entries that share a CDR3 protein sequence are merged under the most common genes and DNA. These V and J calls derive from TCRdb rather than the authors' analysis. Within this sample are 100,000 to 150,000 distinct CDR3 sequences, with roughly 80% of them counted one time only. The ten largest make up around 0.5% of the sample.

Clipping removes 4 bases from V and 5 bases from J, with 13 as the unmatched junction base count. According to the germline V gene, CDR1 reads SGHRS and CDR2 reads YFSETQ. The CDR3 sequence holds 16 residues, the cysteine and phenylalanine included. Of all the DNA, just the CDR3 is kept, 48 bases in frame from base 1. The data are from a study of CD8 T cells in Susac syndrome (dated by TCRdb to about 2019). In the study overall: Repertoire sequencing was used to test whether CD8+ T cell activation and differentiation in Susac syndrome was antigen driven. The clonality of the CD8+ T cell repertoire was compared across about a dozen healthy donors, around 14 Susac syndrome patients and around 16 multiple sclerosis patients. Study-level results and caveats: The study acknowledged that relatively few individuals were included in the TCR sequencing and HLA analysis.

High-throughput TCR beta sequencing profiled peripheral blood CD8+ and CD4+ T cells from healthy donors, Susac syndrome patients and multiple sclerosis patients. Treatment-naive patients with stable or active relapsing-remitting disease fulfilling revised McDonald criteria were used as multiple sclerosis controls. Bulk CD8+ and CD4+ T cells were purified by magnetic negative isolation, while CD8+ TEMRA cells were enriched using FACS. Blood was drawn into EDTA tubes, processed within 24 hours, and PBMCs were isolated by density gradient centrifugation. PBMCs intended for TCR sequencing were cryopreserved in liquid nitrogen and thawed later in a water bath at 37 degrees C. A purity of at least 90% was achieved for sorted or isolated CD4+, CD8+ and CD8+ TEMRA cells.

Sequencing was carried out using CD8+ T cells from PBMCs. In this chain, TRBV5-1 is recombined with TRBJ2-5; TRBD1 lines up with 8 middle nucleotides. This receptor was taken from a human donor with multiple sclerosis. The CDR3 sequence is CASSPTPGGAGETQYF. The DNA is as follows: TGCGCCAGCAGCCCGACCCCAGGGGGCGCGGGGGAGACCCAGTACTTC. Joined to the reference TRBV5-1 and TRBJ2-5 proteins, this CDR3 gives the full variable domain: KAGVTQTPRYLIKTRGQQVTLSCSPISGHRSVSWYQQTPGQGLQFLFEYFSETQRNKGNFPGRFSGRQFSNSRSEMNVSTLELGDSALYLCASSPTPGGAGETQYFGPGTRLLVL.